This T cell receptor beta chain stems from a study of blood T cells in healthy people across ages. Broader study findings: There was a strong correlation between TCR beta diversity and naive T cell percentage.

Germline V gives CDR1 DFQATT, CDR2 SNEGSKA (reference sequence). V dropped 4 bases and J dropped 4 bases, with 10 bases sitting between them. The CDR3 is made up of 12 amino acids. A sample-barcoded 5' primer and a J-beta primer mix were used in a second PCR of roughly 6 to 11 cycles. Using its own MiXCR run on the 5' RACE reads, TCRdb lists one record per CDR3 protein. The sample lists 450,000 to 700,000 distinct CDR3 sequences; 25% to 30% were seen once. Remarks on this clonotype: What it recognizes is unknown.

The material sequenced was blood. The rearrangement links TRBV20-1 to TRBJ1-1, with a possible D match to TRBD1 (5 bases). The TCR comes from a woman between 70 and 85 years old in good health. CDR3 sequence: CSAMGPTTEAFF. In DNA form, the CDR3 reads TGCAGTGCTATGGGACCGACCACTGAAGCTTTCTTT.